The rows below give T cell receptor beta chains drawn from one sample of a study of blood T cell repertoires in COVID-19. The repertoire was sequenced with immunoSEQ multiplex PCR; TCRdb's copy has only in-frame clones and lacks some. The sample has approximately 300,000 clones, 80% to 90% seen once. The specimen sequenced was PBMCs or T cells enriched from blood (not recorded which). Every receptor here comes from a woman younger than 35 who had recovered from COVID-19. The CDR3 runs from the conserved cysteine through the conserved F or W. A D gene is named only where the DNA matches it firmly. Not every row has a clone size; where given, it reads once, few, many or a size class.

clone size	D gene	V gene	J gene	CDR3 protein	CDR3 DNA
NA	TRBD1	TRBV24-1	TRBJ2-2	CATSDVGQGRVIGELFF	TGTGCCACCAGTGATGTAGGACAGGGACGGGTGATCGGGGAGCTGTTTTTT
few	NA	TRBV4-2	TRBJ2-7	CASSQGLGAAAYEQYF	TGTGCCAGCAGCCAAGGACTAGGCGCAGCCGCCTACGAGCAGTACTTC
NA	TRBD2	TRBV5-1	TRBJ2-5	CASSLGLAGPQETQYF	TGCGCCAGCAGCCTTGGACTAGCGGGACCACAAGAGACCCAGTACTTC
NA	TRBD1	TRBV10-3	TRBJ1-6	CAISPGQGETSPLHF	TGTGCCATCAGCCCAGGACAGGGGGAGACTTCACCCCTCCACTTT
few	NA	TRBV5-1	TRBJ1-1	CASSLGGRNTEAFF	TGCGCCAGCAGCTTAGGAGGAAGGAACACTGAAGCTTTCTTT
NA	NA	TRBV6-5	TRBJ2-7	CASKASLTREQYF	TGTGCCAGCAAGGCTAGCCTAACTAGGGAGCAGTACTTC
NA	NA	TRBV6-5	TRBJ1-1	CAAAEASRSTEAFF	TGTGCCGCCGCCGAGGCTTCCCGGAGCACTGAAGCTTTCTTT
NA	TRBD1	TRBV5-1	TRBJ1-2	CASSYSPGQLRLANYGYTF	TGCGCCAGCAGCTACTCGCCGGGACAGCTACGACTGGCTAACTATGGCTACACCTTC
NA	TRBD1	TRBV18	TRBJ1-2	CASSPRTGGRGYTF	TGTGCCAGCTCACCCCGGACAGGGGGTCGGGGCTACACCTTC
NA	NA	TRBV19	TRBJ1-1	CASSMLGQINTEAFF	TGTGCCAGTAGTATGTTGGGACAAATTAACACTGAAGCTTTCTTT
NA	NA	TRBV5-1	TRBJ1-1	CASSLKGDTEAFF	TGCGCCAGCAGCTTAAAGGGGGACACTGAAGCTTTCTTT
NA	NA	TRBV28	TRBJ2-1	CASSLWTGSAQFF	TGTGCCAGCAGTTTGTGGACCGGGAGTGCGCAGTTCTTC
NA	NA	TRBV11-1	TRBJ1-2	CASSAGPDYGYTF	TGTGCCAGCAGCGCGGGTCCGGACTATGGCTACACCTTC
NA	NA	TRBV7-2	TRBJ1-5	CASSLGLRGYSNQPQHF	TGTGCCAGCAGCTTAGGATTGCGGGGCTATAGCAATCAGCCCCAGCATTTT
NA	TRBD1	TRBV11-1	TRBJ1-1	CASSPWTGAMNTEAFF	TGTGCCAGCAGCCCATGGACAGGGGCGATGAACACTGAAGCTTTCTTT
NA	NA	TRBV27	TRBJ1-1	CASSFRSEAANTEAFF	TGTGCCAGCAGTTTTCGCAGTGAGGCGGCGAACACTGAAGCTTTCTTT
NA	TRBD2	TRBV4-1	TRBJ2-1	CASSQEVGLAGGPATGNEQFF	TGCGCCAGCAGCCAAGAGGTAGGACTAGCGGGGGGGCCAGCCACGGGCAATGAGCAGTTCTTC
NA	NA	TRBV12-3/TRBV12-4	TRBJ2-1	CASRDNSYNEQFF	TGTGCCAGCAGGGACAACTCCTACAATGAGCAGTTCTTC
once	NA	TRBV3-1/TRBV3-2	TRBJ1-5	CASSQDIGQPQHF	TGTGCCAGCAGCCAAGATATTGGCCAGCCCCAGCATTTT
NA	TRBD2	TRBV9	TRBJ2-5	CASSNPSGSFEETQYF	TGTGCCAGCAGCAACCCTAGCGGGAGTTTTGAAGAGACCCAGTACTTC
NA	NA	TRBV29-1	TRBJ1-1	CSVEDRSGYTEAFF	TGCAGCGTTGAAGATCGCTCAGGGTATACTGAAGCTTTCTTT
NA	NA	TRBV2	TRBJ2-3	CASSRSGATSTDTQYF	TGTGCCAGCAGTCGTTCGGGAGCAACTAGCACAGATACGCAGTATTTT
once	TRBD1	TRBV7-8	TRBJ1-2	CASSYRDRVYGYTF	TGTGCCAGCAGCTACCGGGACAGGGTCTATGGCTACACCTTC
NA	TRBD1	TRBV16	TRBJ1-1	CASTRDRGFTEAFF	TGTGCCAGCACCCGGGACAGGGGATTCACTGAAGCTTTCTTT
NA	NA	TRBV5-4	TRBJ1-2	CASSLEAGYGYTF	TGTGCCAGCAGCTTGGAAGCAGGGTACGGCTACACCTTC
many	NA	TRBV24-1	TRBJ1-2	CATSDAVNYGYTF	TGTGCCACCAGTGATGCAGTGAACTATGGCTACACCTTC
NA	TRBD1	TRBV19	TRBJ1-1	CASRVTGHTEAFF	TGTGCCAGTAGGGTGACAGGGCACACTGAAGCTTTCTTT
NA	TRBD1	TRBV7-3	TRBJ1-5	CEGRGPQPQHF	TGTGAGGGAAGGGGGCCTCAGCCCCAGCATTTT
NA	NA	TRBV18	TRBJ1-4	CASSPLSGATNEKLFF	TGTGCCAGCTCACCTCTTTCGGGGGCAACTAATGAAAAACTGTTTTTT
NA	NA	TRBV1	TRBJ1-5	CTSSQDGDSSNQPQHF	TGCACCAGCAGCCAAGATGGGGACAGTAGCAATCAGCCCCAGCATTTT
NA	NA	TRBV7-9	TRBJ2-3	CASSFQSTDTQYF	TGTGCCAGCAGCTTCCAGAGCACAGATACGCAGTATTTT
NA	NA	TRBV6-6	TRBJ1-5	CASSFLLGEPQHF	TGTGCCAGCAGTTTCCTACTCGGGGAGCCCCAGCATTTT
NA	TRBD2	TRBV7-8	TRBJ2-1	CASSLGLAPYNEQFF	TGTGCCAGCAGCCTCGGACTAGCCCCCTACAATGAGCAGTTCTTC
NA	TRBD1	TRBV27	TRBJ2-7	CASTRTGTLTYEQYF	TGTGCCAGCACCAGGACAGGGACCCTTACCTACGAGCAGTACTTC
NA	NA	TRBV7-5	TRBJ1-1	CVRSLVFNKNTEAFF	TGTGTCAGAAGCTTAGTTTTCAACAAGAACACTGAAGCTTTCTTT
NA	NA	TRBV29-1	TRBJ2-5	CSVEPARGQTQYF	TGCAGCGTTGAACCCGCCAGGGGCCAGACCCAGTACTTC
NA	NA	TRBV5-4	TRBJ1-1	CASRNDRFTEAFF	TGTGCCAGCAGAAATGACAGGTTTACTGAAGCTTTCTTT
NA	NA	TRBV19	TRBJ2-2	CASSIVGGEEELFF	TGTGCCAGTAGTATAGTCGGCGGTGAGGAGGAGCTGTTTTTT
NA	NA	TRBV5-6	TRBJ1-4	CASSDNGKNLEKLFF	TGTGCCAGCAGCGACAACGGGAAGAACCTTGAAAAACTGTTTTTT
NA	NA	TRBV12-3/TRBV12-4	TRBJ1-2	CASSPAGGYGYTF	TGTGCCAGCAGTCCCGCAGGTGGCTATGGCTACACCTTC
NA	NA	TRBV7-8	TRBJ1-1	CASSSTIGGANTEAFF	TGTGCCAGCAGCTCCACAATTGGCGGGGCGAACACTGAAGCTTTCTTT
NA	TRBD2	TRBV3-1/TRBV3-2	TRBJ2-3	CASSHAGTMLPDTQYF	TGTGCCAGCAGCCACGCCGGGACTATGCTTCCGGATACGCAGTATTTT
NA	NA	TRBV29-1	TRBJ1-2	CSVEAPGYGYTF	TGCAGCGTTGAAGCCCCAGGGTATGGCTACACCTTC
once	NA	TRBV2	TRBJ2-3	CASSELTRDNTDTQYF	TGTGCCAGCAGTGAGCTGACCCGGGACAACACAGATACGCAGTATTTT
NA	TRBD1	TRBV7-8	TRBJ2-1	CASSAATGSLDEQFF	TGTGCCAGCAGCGCGGCGACAGGGTCATTAGATGAGCAGTTCTTC
NA	TRBD1	TRBV7-9	TRBJ1-1	CASSKETGGVTEAFF	TGTGCCAGCAGCAAAGAGACAGGGGGCGTCACTGAAGCTTTCTTT
NA	NA	TRBV5-5	TRBJ1-2	CASRVTGYGYTF	TGTGCCAGCAGAGTCACGGGCTATGGCTACACCTTC
NA	NA	TRBV12-3/TRBV12-4	TRBJ1-1	CASSLARNTEAFF	TGTGCCAGCAGCCTTGCCAGAAACACTGAAGCTTTCTTT
NA	TRBD1	TRBV5-6	TRBJ1-2	CASSFYPGQGPKTNYGYTF	TGTGCCAGCAGCTTTTACCCCGGACAGGGGCCGAAAACTAACTATGGCTACACCTTC
NA	NA	TRBV19	TRBJ1-5	CASSTPNTGIGQPQHF	TGTGCCAGTAGTACCCCCAACACAGGGATCGGTCAGCCCCAGCATTTT
NA	NA	TRBV2	TRBJ1-5	CASSESRNQPQHF	TGTGCCAGCAGTGAGTCTCGCAATCAGCCCCAGCATTTT
NA	TRBD1	TRBV7-9	TRBJ2-2	CASSLGGTGWSTNTGELFF	TGTGCCAGCAGCTTAGGCGGGACAGGGTGGTCTACGAACACCGGGGAGCTGTTTTTT
NA	TRBD1	TRBV19	TRBJ2-7	CASTPYRGSNEQYF	TGTGCCAGTACCCCCTACAGGGGGTCCAACGAGCAGTACTTC
once	NA	TRBV7-9	TRBJ1-6	CASSLALGSSPLHF	TGTGCCAGCAGCTTAGCCTTGGGGAGTTCACCCCTCCACTTT
NA	NA	TRBV7-3	TRBJ1-2	CASSLMGTGYGYTF	TGTGCCAGCAGCTTAATGGGCACAGGGTACGGCTACACCTTC
NA	NA	TRBV12-3/TRBV12-4	TRBJ1-4	CASSFGGNEKLFF	TGTGCCAGCAGTTTTGGGGGGAATGAAAAACTGTTTTTT
NA	NA	TRBV20-1	TRBJ2-7	CSASSGRGSYEQYF	TGCAGTGCTAGTAGCGGCCGGGGGTCCTACGAGCAGTACTTC
NA	TRBD1	TRBV6-5	TRBJ1-2	CASSYGQGYSPGGYTF	TGTGCCAGCAGTTACGGACAGGGATACTCCCCGGGTGGCTACACCTTC
NA	NA	TRBV27	TRBJ2-3	CASSTRQGRDTQYF	TGTGCCAGCAGTACCCGCCAGGGTCGAGATACGCAGTATTTT
NA	TRBD1	TRBV7-9	TRBJ2-7	CASSRTGYEQYF	TGTGCCAGCAGCCGGACAGGGTACGAGCAGTACTTC